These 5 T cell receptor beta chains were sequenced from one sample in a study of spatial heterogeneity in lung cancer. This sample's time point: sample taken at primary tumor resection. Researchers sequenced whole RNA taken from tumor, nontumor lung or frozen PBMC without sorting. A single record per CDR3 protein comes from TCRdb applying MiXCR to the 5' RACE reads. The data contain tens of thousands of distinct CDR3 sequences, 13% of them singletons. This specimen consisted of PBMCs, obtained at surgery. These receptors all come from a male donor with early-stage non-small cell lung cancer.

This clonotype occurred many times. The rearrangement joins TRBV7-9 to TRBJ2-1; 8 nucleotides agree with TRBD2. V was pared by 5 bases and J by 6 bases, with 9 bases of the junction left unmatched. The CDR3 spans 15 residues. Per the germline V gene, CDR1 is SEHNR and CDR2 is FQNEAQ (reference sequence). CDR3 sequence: CASSIAGTRTNEQFF. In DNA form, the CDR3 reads TGTGCCAGCAGCATCGCCGGGACTAGAACCAATGAGCAGTTCTTC. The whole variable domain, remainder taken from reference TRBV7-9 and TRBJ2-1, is DTGVSQNPRHKITKRGQNVTFRCDPISEHNRLYWYRQTLGQGPEFLTYFQNEAQLEKSRLLSDRFSAERPKGSFSTLEIQRTEQGDSAMYLCASSIAGTRTNEQFFGPGTRLTVL.

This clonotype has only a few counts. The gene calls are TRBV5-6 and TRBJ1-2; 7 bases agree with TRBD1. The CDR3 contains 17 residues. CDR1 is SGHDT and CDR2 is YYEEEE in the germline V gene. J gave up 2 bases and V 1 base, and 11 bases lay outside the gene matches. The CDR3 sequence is CASSLFLMQGENYGYTF. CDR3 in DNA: TGTGCCAGCAGCTTGTTTTTAATGCAGGGGGAGAACTATGGCTACACCTTC.

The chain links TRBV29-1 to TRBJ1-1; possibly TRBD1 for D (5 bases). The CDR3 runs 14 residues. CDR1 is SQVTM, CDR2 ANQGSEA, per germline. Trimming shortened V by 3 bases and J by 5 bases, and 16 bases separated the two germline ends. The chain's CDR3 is CSVDPQEVGTEAFF. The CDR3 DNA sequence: TGCAGCGTTGACCCACAGGAGGTAGGTACTGAAGCTTTCTTT. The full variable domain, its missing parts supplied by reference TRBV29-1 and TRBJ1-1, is SAVISQKPSRDICQRGTSLTIQCQVDSQVTMMFWYRQQPGQSLTLIATANQGSEATYESGFVIDKFPISRPNLTFSTLTVSNMSPEDSSIYLCSVDPQEVGTEAFFGQGTRLTVV.

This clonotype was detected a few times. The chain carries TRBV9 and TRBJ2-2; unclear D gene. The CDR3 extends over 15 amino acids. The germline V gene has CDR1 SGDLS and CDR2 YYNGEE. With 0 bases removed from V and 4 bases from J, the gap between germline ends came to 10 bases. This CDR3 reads CASSVGIVGTGELFF. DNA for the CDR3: TGTGCCAGCAGCGTAGGAATTGTCGGCACCGGGGAGCTGTTTTTT.

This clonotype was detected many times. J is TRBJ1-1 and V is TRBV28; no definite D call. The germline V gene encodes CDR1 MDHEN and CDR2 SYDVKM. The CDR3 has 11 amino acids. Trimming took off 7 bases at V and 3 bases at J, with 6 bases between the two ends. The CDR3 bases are TGTGCCAGCAAGGTTTACACTGAAGCTTTCTTT. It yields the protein CASKVYTEAFF.